These 10 T cell receptor beta chains originate from one sample sequenced in a study of T cell responses to AZD1222 COVID-19 vaccine. Method: immunoSEQ multiplex PCR; TCRdb's copy keeps in-frame clones and lacks some. This sample has tens of thousands of clones; around nine tenths occur once, and the top ten carry 4% to 6%. The sample here was peripheral blood, taken on day 0 of MenACWY control vaccination. These TCRs come from an adult in good health.

The V and J genes are TRBV6-2 or TRBV6-3 and TRBJ1-2, with unresolved D. In germline, CDR1 is MNHEY, CDR2 SVGEGT. The CDR3 sequence is 14 residues long. The germline V and J ends were trimmed by 3 bases and 6 bases, with 14 bases remaining between them. The CDR3 reads CASSYFVLGDGYTF. CDR3 coding DNA: TGTGCCAGCAGTTATTTTGTATTGGGAGATGGCTACACCTTC.

This sequence joins TRBV29-1 and TRBJ2-5; TRBD1 or TRBD2 may be the D gene (5 bases each). The germline V gene encodes CDR1 SQVTM and CDR2 ANQGSEA. This CDR3 has 13 residues. V was trimmed by 6 bases and J by 4 bases, leaving 15 bases between them. The CDR3 region is CSVPGPHGETQYF. For the CDR3, the DNA is TGCAGCGTCCCGGGACCCCACGGAGAGACCCAGTACTTC.

Only one count was recorded for this clone. The V and J genes are TRBV4-2 and TRBJ2-7; D unclear. Germline CDR1 reads LGHNA; CDR2 reads YNFKEQ. The CDR3 loop spans 13 amino acids. Trimming took off 4 bases at V and 6 bases at J, with 13 bases between the two ends. DNA for the CDR3: TGTGCCAGCAGCCTCTCGGATCGGGTCGAGCAGTACTTC. Translating gives CASSLSDRVEQYF.

The V and J genes are TRBV12-3 or TRBV12-4 and TRBJ1-5; D unclear. This CDR3 region has 12 residues. Trimming pared 7 bases from V and 6 bases from J, leaving 10 bases between. DNA for the CDR3: TGTGCCAGCACCCTTACGGGTCAGCCCCAGCATTTT. Amino acids: CASTLTGQPQHF.

This clone was detected once. V is TRBV6-5 and J is TRBJ2-7; 10 bases fit TRBD1. Germline V gene sequence: CDR1 MNHEY, CDR2 SVGAGI. CDR3 size: 14 residues. V was clipped by 4 bases and J by 4 bases; unmatched bases: 4. CDR3 residues: CASSLDRGLYEQYF. The CDR3 region has the DNA TGTGCCAGCAGTTTGGACAGGGGGTTGTACGAGCAGTACTTC.

The chain has TRBV3-1 (or the pseudogene TRBV3-2) and TRBJ1-3, with 7 bases matching TRBD1. CDR3 length equals 14 residues. The junction had 3 bases not matched to a gene; V was cut back by 2 bases and J by 5 bases. Germline CDR1 is LGHDT and CDR2 is YNNKEL (reference sequence). In DNA form, the CDR3 reads TGTGCCAGCAGCCAACCGGGACAGAGAAACACCATATATTTT. Its protein product is CASSQPGQRNTIYF.

The sample holds one count of this clone. V usage is TRBV28 and J usage is TRBJ1-2, with a weak D call TRBD1 (6 bases). The CDR3 extends over 14 amino acids. V dropped 5 bases and J dropped 4 bases, with 14 bases sitting between them. Germline assignment: CDR1 MDHEN and CDR2 SYDVKM. The CDR3 nucleotides read TGTGCCAGCAGTGATTTCACAGGGACCTATGGCTACACCTTC. Translated, it gives CASSDFTGTYGYTF.

The count of this clone is one. The chain combines TRBV18 with TRBJ2-1; D unclear. Germline CDR1 is KGHSH and CDR2 is LQKENI. CDR3 size: 14 residues. V was clipped by 2 bases and J by 5 bases, with 10 bases between them. The CDR3 DNA reads TGTGCCAGCTCACCAATGGACCGTAACAATGAGCAGTTCTTC. It specifies CASSPMDRNNEQFF.

The rearrangement links TRBV6-2 or TRBV6-3 to TRBJ2-5; 9 bases agree with TRBD2. Germline CDR1 reads MNHEY; CDR2 reads SVGEGT. The ends lost 0 bases at V and 5 bases at J; junction bases unmatched: 4. CDR3 length: 15 amino acids. CDR3 amino acids: CASSYSSGGPETQYF. The CDR3 DNA is TGTGCCAGCAGTTACTCGAGCGGGGGGCCCGAGACCCAGTACTTC.

The chain employs TRBV29-1 and TRBJ2-5; 10 bases align to TRBD1. The CDR3 sequence is 12 residues long. Germline loops: CDR1 SQVTM, CDR2 ANQGSEA. V was pared by 5 bases and J by 4 bases, with 1 base of the junction left unmatched. CDR3 in amino acids: CSVRTGGETQYF. The CDR3 DNA reads as TGCAGCGTTCGGACAGGGGGAGAGACCCAGTACTTC.